This T cell receptor (beta chain) was identified during a study of T-cell reconstitution after alpha-beta-depleted transplantation in children (dated by TCRdb to 2015 to 2016). About the study as a whole: Using TCR repertoire profiling, the study followed T-cell immune reconstitution in a quantitative way in children after TCRalphabeta/CD19-depleted allogeneic hematopoietic cell transplantation. Overall study results and their limits: Over subsequent months, a decline in hyperexpanded clone frequencies was noted, and after one year, T-cell counts and TCRbeta diversity were mostly ascribed to newly produced T cells. In some patients, the high TCRbeta diversity seen at day 60 was put down to recipient T cells and intrathymic progenitors that had survived conditioning. About two months after transplant, the apparently early recovery of alphabetaT-cell counts reportedly depended on just several hundred clones that had expanded rapidly and came from non-depleted graft cells.

Regarding this clonotype: Its antigen is not yet known. Per-base qualities were not stored, and no clone one base away is much larger.

Sample treatment or condition, as interpreted from the label and publication: allogeneic hematopoietic cell transplantation with graft depleted of TCRalphabeta T cells and CD19 B cells. Transplant recipients were children who received TCRalphabeta/CD19-depleted allogeneic hematopoietic cell grafts. The trim is 5 bases for V and 6 bases for J, with a gap of 14 bases between the germline ends. CDR1 is given as SGHAT and CDR2 as FQNNGV, both from the germline V gene. The CDR3 spans 14 residues, from the cysteine through the phenylalanine. The DNA shown is the 42-base CDR3, in frame from base 1. Library preparation was by PCR. Sequencing was carried out with an Illumina HiSeq 2500. To normalize quantification of the TCRbeta repertoire, the TCR libraries were built with molecular barcoding that relied on unique molecular identifiers. TCRdb handled the public reads itself, with Q25 trimming in fastp and clone calling in MiXCR, and kept productive beta chains. Each entry merges the rows of one CDR3 protein and shows their most common DNA and genes. The sample table records about 250,000 distinct CDR3 sequences; more than 20% of these occur just once. About 4.8% of the sample rests with the top ten.

The clonotype was recovered from a female patient between 2 and 10 years old who had a stem cell transplant for congenital amegakaryocytic thrombocytopenia, so the T cells may come from the graft donor. This material consisted of PBMCs, mostly from graft donor cells, taken 360 days after TCRalphabeta/CD19-depleted stem cell transplant. The receptor chain draws on TRBV11-2 and TRBJ2-1; the D gene is perhaps TRBD1 or TRBD2, each of them matching over 6 bases. The DNA reads as follows: TGTGCCAGCAGCGGCGACGGAGGGGGCAATGAGCAGTTCTTC. Translation gives CASSGDGGGNEQFF. Here the CDR3 is joined to the reference TRBV11-2 and TRBJ2-1 genes, and the full variable domain is: EAGVAQSPRYKIIEKRQSVAFWCNPISGHATLYWYQQILGQGPKLLIQFQNNGVVDDSQLPKDRFSAERLKGVDSTLKIQPAKLEDSAVYLCASSGDGGGNEQFFGPGTRLTVL.